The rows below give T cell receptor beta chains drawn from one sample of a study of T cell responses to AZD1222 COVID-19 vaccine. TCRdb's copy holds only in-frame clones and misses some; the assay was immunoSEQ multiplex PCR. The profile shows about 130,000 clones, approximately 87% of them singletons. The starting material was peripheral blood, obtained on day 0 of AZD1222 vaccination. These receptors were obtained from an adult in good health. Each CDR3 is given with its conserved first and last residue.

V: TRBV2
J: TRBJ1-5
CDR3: CASSEDLNQPQHF

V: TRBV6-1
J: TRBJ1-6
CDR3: CASSDAGHNSPLHF

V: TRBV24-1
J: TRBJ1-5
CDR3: CATSDQSGGNQPQHF

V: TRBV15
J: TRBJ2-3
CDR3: CATSRAGNTDTQYF

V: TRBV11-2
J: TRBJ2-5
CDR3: CASSYHRTSGAQETQYF

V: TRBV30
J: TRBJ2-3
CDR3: CAWSAAGLTDTQYF

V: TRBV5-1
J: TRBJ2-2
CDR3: CASSLGELNTGELFF

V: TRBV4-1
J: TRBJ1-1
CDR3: CASSRDPTGTANTEAFF

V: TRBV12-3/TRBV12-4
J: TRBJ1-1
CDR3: CASSFGANTEAFF

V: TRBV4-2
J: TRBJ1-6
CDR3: CASSASLRDPLHF

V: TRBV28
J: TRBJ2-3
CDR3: CASSLEAHGTDTQYF

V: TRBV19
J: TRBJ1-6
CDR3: CASSIDRVSSYNSPLHF

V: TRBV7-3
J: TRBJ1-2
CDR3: CASSKTGTQGGYTF

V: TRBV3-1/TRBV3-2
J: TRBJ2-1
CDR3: CASSQEALAGEQFF

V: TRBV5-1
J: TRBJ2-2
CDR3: CASSRSDAGELFF

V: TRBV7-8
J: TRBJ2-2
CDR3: CASSLYMGLGNTGELFF

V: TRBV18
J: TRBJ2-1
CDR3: CASSPRGTEAYNEQFF

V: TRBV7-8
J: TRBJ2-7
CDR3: CASSLWAGSYEQYF

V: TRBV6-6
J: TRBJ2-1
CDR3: CASSRPGLAGGQYNEQFF

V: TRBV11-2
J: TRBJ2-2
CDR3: CASSLLGPRGGELFF

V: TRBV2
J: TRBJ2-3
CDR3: CASTGTGGADTQYF

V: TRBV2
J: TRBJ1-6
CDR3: CASSEEGGYSPLHF

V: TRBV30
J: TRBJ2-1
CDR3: CAWSGFSGESYNEQFF

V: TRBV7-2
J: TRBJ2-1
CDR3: CASSFTGSNEQFF

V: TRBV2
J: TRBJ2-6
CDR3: CASSASGTPGANVLTF

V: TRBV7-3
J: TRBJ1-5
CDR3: CASSLDSAQPQHF

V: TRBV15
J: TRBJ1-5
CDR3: CATSRPDQPQHF

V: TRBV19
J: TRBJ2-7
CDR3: CANAPIREFYEQYF

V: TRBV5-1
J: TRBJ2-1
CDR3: CASSLERGTYNEQFF

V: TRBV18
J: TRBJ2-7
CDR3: CASSPLDRGVEQYF

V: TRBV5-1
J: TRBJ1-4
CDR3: CATRGQNEKLFF

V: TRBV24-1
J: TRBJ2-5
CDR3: CATSAPGAGETQYF

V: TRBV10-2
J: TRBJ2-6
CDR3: CASRSDRGSLSGANVLTF

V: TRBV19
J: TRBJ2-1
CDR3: CASSIPGGRGDEQFF

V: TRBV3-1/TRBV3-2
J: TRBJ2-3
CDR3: CASSQVGDTQYF

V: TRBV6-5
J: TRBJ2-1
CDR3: CASSYTNLGGEQFF

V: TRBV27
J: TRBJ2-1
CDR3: CASSLGAYNEQFF

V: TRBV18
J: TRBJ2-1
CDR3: CASSPSTSSSEQFF

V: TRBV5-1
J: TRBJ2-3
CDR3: CASSLIGEVTDTQYF

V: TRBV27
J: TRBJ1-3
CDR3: CASPNRQGCGNTIYF